Presented here are 22 T cell receptor beta chains from one specimen sequenced in a study of blood T cells in healthy people across ages. Primed by a sample-barcoded 5' primer and a J-beta primer mix, a second PCR proceeded for 7 to 11 cycles. TCRdb processed the 5' RACE reads anew with MiXCR; each CDR3 protein has one entry. The profile shows some 760,000 distinct CDR3 sequences, just under 25% of them singletons. These data also formed part of another study, on T cells of mothers and their children.

The specimen was blood. The receptors stem from a boy aged 5-17 years in good health.

This clonotype was seen at least ten times. The chain carries TRBV4-1 and TRBJ2-4; possibly TRBD1 for D (5 bases). V lost 5 bases, J lost 0 bases, and 14 bases lay in between. Germline assignment: CDR1 MGHRA and CDR2 YSYEKL. This CDR3 is built from 16 residues. The DNA for the CDR3 is TGCGCCAGCAGCGGCGCAGGGTACCTAGCCAAAAACATTCAGTACTTC. This translates into CASSGAGYLAKNIQYF.

CDR3 residues: CASSQGWVDNSPLHF. The CDR3 DNA is TGCGCCAGCAGCCAAGGATGGGTGGATAATTCACCCCTCCACTTT. The chain uses TRBV4-3 and TRBJ1-6, with unresolved D. The CDR3 runs 15 residues. The ends were cut back, 1 base at V and 5 bases at J, with 9 bases in the middle. Germline CDR1 reads LGHNA; CDR2 reads YSLEER.

The chain joins TRBV10-3 to TRBJ2-3, with D maybe TRBD2 (5 bases). Germline assignment: CDR1 ENHRY and CDR2 SYGVKD. The CDR3 is 17 residues long. Trimming removed 0 bases from V and 0 bases from J, with 13 bases in between. DNA for the CDR3: TGTGCCATCAGTGAGTCGGGCCGGGATCATAGCACAGATACGCAGTATTTT. This translates into CAISESGRDHSTDTQYF.

This clonotype turned up a few times. V gene TRBV27 combines with J gene TRBJ2-1; 11 bases agree with TRBD2. Trimming at V came to 2 bases and at J to 0 bases, leaving 6 bases not matched to a gene. The germline V gene encodes CDR1 MNHEY and CDR2 SMNVEV (reference sequence). The CDR3 contains 18 residues. The CDR3: CASSLLAGGPSSYNEQFF. For the CDR3, the DNA is TGTGCCAGCAGTTTACTAGCGGGAGGACCGAGCTCCTACAATGAGCAGTTCTTC.

This clonotype was picked up a small number of times. This chain joins TRBV28 and TRBJ1-4, with D perhaps matching TRBD1 (6 bases). Germline V gene lookup returns CDR1 MDHEN and CDR2 SYDVKM. V dropped 6 bases and J dropped 8 bases, with 10 bases sitting between them. This CDR3 contains 12 residues. This CDR3 reads CASSTGAEKLFF. The CDR3, as DNA: TGTGCCAGCAGCACGGGGGCCGAAAAACTGTTTTTT.

V is TRBV11-2 and J is TRBJ1-1; D is unresolved. Germline V gene lookup returns CDR1 SGHAT and CDR2 FQNNGV. V lost 3 bases, J lost 10 bases, and 9 bases lay in between. The CDR3 extends over 11 amino acids. The CDR3 reads CASSFGYLAFF. CDR3 sequence (DNA): TGTGCCAGCAGCTTCGGGTATTTAGCTTTCTTT. The variable domain in full, completed from reference TRBV11-2 and TRBJ1-1, reads EAGVAQSPRYKIIEKRQSVAFWCNPISGHATLYWYQQILGQGPKLLIQFQNNGVVDDSQLPKDRFSAERLKGVDSTLKIQPAKLEDSAVYLCASSFGYLAFFGQGTRLTVV.

The chain links TRBV12-3 or TRBV12-4 to TRBJ1-4; 7 nucleotides align to TRBD1. This CDR3 contains 14 residues. J gave up 8 bases and V 4 bases, and 7 bases lay outside the gene matches. CDR3 bases: TGTGCCAGCAGTTCAGGGGGGCGAAACGAAAAACTGTTTTTT. This codes for CASSSGGRNEKLFF.

The chain links TRBV20-1 to TRBJ2-1; 7 nucleotides align to TRBD2. The germline V gene encodes CDR1 DFQATT and CDR2 SNEGSKA (reference sequence). Losses at the gene ends were 2 bases for V and 8 bases for J; bases not matched to a gene: 9. CDR3 size: 14 residues. CDR3 bases: TGCAGTGCTAGAATTGGGGGGGGGTCGCATGAGCAGTTCTTC. Amino acids: CSARIGGGSHEQFF.

The chain recombines TRBV9 with TRBJ2-5; D not certain. The J call is uncertain, as TRBJ2-7 better fits the DNA end. CDR1 and CDR2 from the germline V gene are SGDLS and YYNGEE. The CDR3 is 13 residues long. This CDR3 reads CASSGALGNEQYF. The CDR3 nucleotides read TGTGCCAGCAGCGGAGCTCTGGGGAACGAGCAGTACTTC.

The V and J genes are TRBV29-1 and TRBJ2-1; no clear D gene. Germline V lookup: CDR1 SQVTM, CDR2 ANQGSEA. Trimming left V 4 bases short and J 3 bases short, with 4 bases between. The CDR3 runs to 11 residues. CDR3 amino acids: CSVGSYNEQFF. The CDR3 coding sequence is TGCAGCGTTGGTAGCTACAATGAGCAGTTCTTC.

CDR3 DNA sequence: TGTGCCAGCAGTACGGACAGGGCCTTAAATTCCGACCGAGAGCAGTACTTC. Its protein is CASSTDRALNSDREQYF. The rearrangement links TRBV6-2 or TRBV6-3 to TRBJ2-7; 8 nucleotides agree with TRBD1. With V trimmed by 5 bases and J by 7 bases, 19 bases remained unmatched. This CDR3 contains 17 residues. Germline CDR1 MNHEY, CDR2 SVGEGT.

The chain links TRBV29-1 to TRBJ1-2; tentative D call: TRBD1 (5 bases). Trimming removed 2 bases from V and 0 bases from J, with 16 bases in between. Germline V gives CDR1 SQVTM, CDR2 ANQGSEA. This CDR3 comprises 16 residues. The chain's CDR3 is CSVERGTPGSNYGYTF. The CDR3 DNA is TGCAGCGTTGAAAGAGGGACCCCAGGATCTAACTATGGCTACACCTTC.

This clonotype has just a few counts. This rearrangement joins TRBV7-2 to TRBJ2-1; TRBD2 matches 7 bases. The end of the DNA fits TRBJ2-5 better, so the J call may be wrong. The germline V gene has CDR1 SGHTA and CDR2 FQGNSA. This CDR3 has 15 amino acids. The CDR3 spells CASSLWSGGGEAQYF. In nucleotides, the CDR3 is TGTGCCAGCAGCTTATGGTCGGGAGGTGGGGAGGCCCAGTACTTC.

The genes are TRBV29-1 and TRBJ2-5, with 7 bases aligning to TRBD1. In germline, CDR1 is SQVTM, CDR2 ANQGSEA. V shed 5 bases and J 1 base; nucleotides not matched to a gene: 1. This CDR3 contains 12 residues. In nucleotides, the CDR3 is TGCAGCGTTACAGGGGTCCAAGAGACCCAGTACTTC. It translates to CSVTGVQETQYF.

The chain employs TRBV12-3 or TRBV12-4 and TRBJ2-3; D gene unclear. The CDR3 runs 12 residues. The CDR3 protein is CAGRLTTDTQYF. DNA of the CDR3: TGTGCTGGCAGATTAACCACAGATACGCAGTATTTT.

The chain's CDR3 is CASSSLSGGKTGELFF. CDR3 in DNA: TGTGCCAGCAGCTCGCTCTCAGGGGGAAAGACCGGGGAGCTGTTTTTT. This chain joins TRBV7-3 and TRBJ2-2; 7 bases align to TRBD1. The V segment lost 4 bases and the J segment 5 bases; nucleotides outside the gene matches: 10. This CDR3 spans 16 amino acids. Germline CDR1 SGHTA, CDR2 FQGTGA.

A few counts support this clonotype. The DNA of the CDR3 is TGTGCCAGCAGCGCGACAGACCTCTACGAGCAGTACTTC. It specifies CASSATDLYEQYF. This chain connects TRBV11-1 to TRBJ2-5, with D maybe TRBD1 (5 bases). The DNA end lines up better with TRBJ2-7; the J call may be wrong. Germline CDR1 and CDR2: SGHAT and FQDESV (reference sequence). The CDR3 is 13 residues long.

Here the CDR3 DNA reads TGTGCCAGCAGCGAGGGACAGATCAATGAAAAACTGTTTTTT. It encodes CASSEGQINEKLFF. This chain connects TRBV9 to TRBJ1-4; the match to TRBD1 covers 7 bases. Germline V gene data show CDR1 as SGDLS and CDR2 as YYNGEE. Trimming took 3 bases from V and 5 from J; bases not matched to a gene: 4. CDR3 length: 14 amino acids.

This chain connects TRBV2 to TRBJ2-5; 13 nucleotides align to TRBD2. The end of the DNA fits TRBJ2-7 better, so the J call may be wrong. Germline V gene data show CDR1 as SNHLY and CDR2 as FYNNEI. This CDR3 region has 18 residues. This chain's CDR3 is CASSEVTSGGPWTYEQYF. The CDR3 DNA is TGTGCCAGCAGTGAAGTGACTAGCGGGGGGCCGTGGACCTACGAGCAGTACTTC.

The V call is TRBV5-6, the J call TRBJ1-2; no definite D call. This CDR3 is 12 amino acids long. Trimming took off 4 bases at V and 8 bases at J, with 12 bases between the two ends. Germline V gene data show CDR1 as SGHDT and CDR2 as YYEEEE. This chain's CDR3 is CASSVSGRGYTF. The CDR3 DNA sequence: TGTGCCAGCAGCGTCAGCGGTAGGGGCTACACCTTC. Supplemented by reference TRBV5-6 and TRBJ1-2, the full variable domain reads DAGVTQSPTHLIKTRGQQVTLRCSPKSGHDTVSWYQQALGQGPQFIFQYYEEEERQRGNFPDRFSGHQFPNYSSELNVNALLLGDSALYLCASSVSGRGYTFGSGTRLTVV.

This clonotype showed up just a few times. The chain recombines TRBV7-9 with TRBJ1-2; 8 bases fit TRBD1. The CDR3 is 16 amino acids. V trimming: 0 bases; J trimming: 8 bases; junction bases outside the gene matches: 11. Germline V gene lookup returns CDR1 SEHNR and CDR2 FQNEAQ (reference sequence). For the CDR3, the DNA is TGTGCCAGCAGCTTAGCTTCGGGACAGGCTCCGTTGGGCTACACCTTC. This sequence encodes CASSLASGQAPLGYTF.

There are a few counts of this clonotype. The gene calls are TRBV7-8 and TRBJ2-5; 12 nucleotides match TRBD2. The end of the DNA aligns better with TRBJ2-1, so the J call may be wrong. Germline V gene data show CDR1 as SGHVS and CDR2 as FQNEAQ. There are 18 residues in the CDR3. CDR3 region: CASSGLWTSGTDYNEQFF. The CDR3 DNA is TGTGCCAGCAGCGGTCTGTGGACTAGCGGGACCGACTACAATGAGCAGTTCTTC.